The 32 T cell receptor beta chains reported below all come from one sample, sequenced in a study of cytomegalovirus exposure and HLA in healthy donors. Researchers ran the PCR with 60 Vbeta and 13 Jbeta primers. Measured with immunoSEQ multiplex PCR; TCRdb has only the in-frame clones, and not every one. The data show 220,000 or so clones, around 75% seen once. Sequences were obtained from PBMCs. These receptors were obtained from a woman aged 30 to 39 in good health and CMV-seronegative.

This chain uses TRBV9 with TRBJ2-4, with 11 bases matching TRBD2. V lost 3 bases, J lost 6 bases, and 11 bases stayed unmatched. This CDR3 has 17 amino acids. CDR1 and CDR2 from the germline V gene are SGDLS and YYNGEE. CDR3 sequence: CASSGKTLAGGRNIQYF. The CDR3, as DNA: TGTGCCAGCAGCGGAAAAACTCTAGCGGGAGGAAGAAACATTCAGTACTTC.

V is TRBV5-4 and J is TRBJ2-1, with TRBD2 identical over 14 bases. J gave up 9 bases and V 5 bases, and 7 bases lay outside the gene matches. The CDR3 spans 15 residues. Germline V gives CDR1 SGHNT, CDR2 YYREEE (reference sequence). The CDR3 DNA is TGTGCCAGCAGTTCCGGGACTAGCGGGAGCAGTGAGCAGTTCTTC. Translated, it gives CASSSGTSGSSEQFF. The complete variable domain, with remaining parts taken from reference TRBV5-4 and TRBJ2-1, reads ETGVTQSPTHLIKTRGQQVTLRCSSQSGHNTVSWYQQALGQGPQFIFQYYREEENGRGNFPPRFSGLQFPNYSSELNVNALELDDSALYLCASSSGTSGSSEQFFGPGTRLTVL.

This clone was detected once. The chain is built from TRBV2 and TRBJ2-1; D is undetermined. CDR3 length: 14 residues. V was shortened by 2 bases and J by 8 bases, with 13 bases between the two germline ends. The germline gives CDR1 SNHLY, CDR2 FYNNEI. The DNA of the CDR3 is TGTGCCAGCAGTGAAAGCCGCCTTCCGGATGAGCAGTTCTTC. Translation gives CASSESRLPDEQFF.

This clone was counted a single time. The CDR3 sequence: CASISGTSGRNEQFF. The CDR3 DNA reads TGTGCCAGCATATCCGGGACTAGCGGGAGGAACGAGCAGTTCTTC. The chain joins TRBV6-1 to TRBJ2-1, with 15 bases fitting TRBD2. The V and J ends lost 7 bases and 10 bases, in that order; junction bases with no gene match: 8. CDR1 and CDR2 from the germline V gene are MNHNS and SASEGT. The CDR3 consists of 15 residues.

The CDR3 is CASRLRAGGGTEAFF. CDR3 bases: TGTGCCAGTAGGCTTAGAGCAGGGGGCGGAACTGAAGCTTTCTTT. The rearrangement uses TRBV19 and TRBJ1-1; 8 nucleotides agree with TRBD1. CDR3 length equals 15 residues. Germline assignment: CDR1 LNHDA and CDR2 SQIVND (reference sequence). V shed 6 bases, J shed 5 bases, and the junction held 11 bases outside the gene matches.

The chain uses TRBV30 and TRBJ1-2, with a tentative D call TRBD1 (5 bases). The germline V gene has CDR1 GTSNPN and CDR2 SVGIG (reference sequence). The CDR3 runs 13 residues. Deletions cut 0 bases from V and 5 bases from J, with 10 bases between. CDR3 protein: CAWSVQVGYGYTF. CDR3 DNA: TGTGCCTGGAGTGTACAGGTGGGATATGGCTACACCTTC.

J is TRBJ2-3 and V is TRBV15; no clear D gene. Germline values: CDR1 LNHNV, CDR2 YYDKDF (reference sequence). This CDR3 has 12 amino acids. V was pared by 4 bases and J by 0 bases, with 2 bases between. The CDR3 DNA reads TGTGCCACCAGCATAAGCACAGATACGCAGTATTTT. Translated: CATSISTDTQYF.

The chain recombines TRBV30 with TRBJ2-7, with 7 bases identical to TRBD2. V shed 1 base, J shed 2 bases, and the junction held 2 bases outside the gene matches. The CDR3 runs 13 residues. CDR1 and CDR2 from the germline V gene are GTSNPN and SVGIG (reference sequence). The CDR3 region is CAWSDGTTYEQYF. CDR3 DNA: TGTGCCTGGAGTGACGGGACTACCTACGAGCAGTACTTC.

The chain links TRBV27 to TRBJ2-2; D may be TRBD2 (5 bases). The CDR3 is 16 amino acids. Trimming removed 3 bases at V and 3 bases at J, with 14 bases between. Germline-derived CDR1 and CDR2 are MNHEY and SMNVEV (reference sequence). Here the CDR3 DNA reads TGTGCCAGCAGTTTTCCCGAGGGTGGGTACACCGGGGAGCTGTTTTTT. Its translation: CASSFPEGGYTGELFF.

The rearrangement links TRBV6-5 to TRBJ1-5, with D possibly TRBD1 on 5 matching bases. CDR3 length: 14 residues. CDR1 and CDR2 from the germline V gene are MNHEY and SVGAGI. V shed 7 bases and J shed 6 bases, with 16 bases lying between them. In nucleotides, the CDR3 is TGTGCCAGCACTCGTAGGGGATCAAGTCAGCCCCAGCATTTT. Translated: CASTRRGSSQPQHF.

This chain links TRBV4-2 with TRBJ2-3, with TRBD1 matching 9 bases. The CDR3 consists of 16 residues. Unmatched junction bases numbered 13, after V lost 6 bases and J lost 6 bases. From germline, CDR1 is LGHNA and CDR2 YNFKEQ. The CDR3 loop reads CASRKGGQGRGDTQYF. The CDR3 coding sequence is TGTGCCAGCAGGAAGGGGGGACAGGGTAGAGGGGATACGCAGTATTTT.

For this clone: This sample includes further DNA sequences coding for the same CDR3. DNA of the CDR3: TGTGCCAGCAGCGTAGGAGGGGGCGGCACAGATACGCAGTATTTT. Protein sequence: CASSVGGGGTDTQYF. The genes are TRBV9 and TRBJ2-3; TRBD1 agrees at 7 bases. V was clipped by 0 bases and J by 1 base; unmatched bases: 2. The germline V gene encodes CDR1 SGDLS and CDR2 YYNGEE. The CDR3 loop spans 15 amino acids.

The V call is TRBV6-5, the J call TRBJ1-2; no firm D call. V was trimmed by 5 bases and J by 4 bases, leaving 14 bases between them. Germline CDR1 reads MNHEY; CDR2 reads SVGAGI. The CDR3 extends over 14 amino acids. CDR3 in amino acids: CASSEVRESYGYTF. The CDR3 DNA reads as TGTGCCAGCAGTGAAGTGAGAGAGAGCTATGGCTACACCTTC.

This chain uses TRBV15 with TRBJ2-5, with D maybe TRBD2 (6 bases). Germline V gene data show CDR1 as LNHNV and CDR2 as YYDKDF (reference sequence). The CDR3 is 15 residues long. The ends were cut back, 0 bases at V and 3 bases at J, with 11 bases in the middle. The CDR3 coding sequence is TGTGCCACCAGCAGAGATCTTGGCGGGGAAGAGACCCAGTACTTC. Residues: CATSRDLGGEETQYF.

Note on this clone: The junction departs from germline at one end; a sequencing error may be responsible. The V gene is TRBV7-7, the J gene TRBJ2-5; TRBD2 matches at 7 bases. Germline CDR1 SSHAT, CDR2 FNYEAQ (reference sequence). The CDR3 totals 15 residues. The CDR3 nucleotides read TGTGCTAGCAGTCTGGCGGGCGGGAGTCAAGAGACCCAGTACTTC. The encoded protein is CASSLAGGSQETQYF.

This clone was picked up a small number of times. This chain's CDR3 is CASSLTLLAGGPKGNNEQFF. CDR3 coding DNA: TGTGCCAGCAGTTTAACACTGCTAGCGGGAGGGCCAAAAGGTAACAATGAGCAGTTCTTC. V usage is TRBV27 and J usage is TRBJ2-1, with 12 positions matching TRBD2. Germline assignment: CDR1 MNHEY and CDR2 SMNVEV (reference sequence). With V trimmed by 2 bases and J by 5 bases, 16 bases remained unmatched. The CDR3 runs to 20 residues.

The sample holds one count of this clone. The rearrangement uses TRBV6-1 and TRBJ1-6; 9 bases line up with TRBD1. In germline, CDR1 is MNHNS, CDR2 SASEGT. The V segment lost 4 bases and the J segment 6 bases; nucleotides outside the gene matches: 19. This CDR3 is 20 amino acids long. CDR3 loop: CASSAVVGQGDFRGNSPLHF. CDR3 bases: TGTGCCAGCAGTGCAGTGGTGGGACAGGGTGATTTTAGGGGTAATTCACCCCTCCACTTT.

This clone was found a few times. The chain links TRBV14 to TRBJ1-1; a weak D match, TRBD1 (6 bases). Trimming took off 4 bases at V and 6 bases at J, with 12 bases between the two ends. CDR1 SGHDN and CDR2 FVKESK come from the germline V gene. The CDR3 extends over 13 amino acids. Here the CDR3 reads CASSRGGVAEAFF. CDR3 sequence (DNA): TGTGCCAGCAGCCGAGGGGGTGTAGCTGAAGCTTTCTTT.

The rearrangement uses TRBV2 and TRBJ1-1, with 7 nucleotides matching TRBD1. The CDR3 runs to 15 residues. Germline CDR1 reads SNHLY; CDR2 reads FYNNEI. The junction had 6 bases not matched to a gene; V was cut back by 5 bases and J by 0 bases. The CDR3 reads CASSIIGGLNTEAFF. The CDR3 DNA follows: TGTGCCAGCAGTATCATAGGGGGCCTGAACACTGAAGCTTTCTTT.

This chain links TRBV27 with TRBJ1-5, with 7 positions matching TRBD1. The V segment lost 6 bases and the J segment 4 bases; nucleotides outside the gene matches: 6. The CDR3 runs 14 residues. The germline V gene has CDR1 MNHEY and CDR2 SMNVEV (reference sequence). CDR3 nucleotide sequence: TGTGCCAGCAGACCCGGGACAGATAATCAGCCCCAGCATTTT. This sequence encodes CASRPGTDNQPQHF.

This clone occurred once. One end of the junction is discordant with germline, which a read error may explain. The V call is TRBV7-9, the J call TRBJ1-6, with 7 nucleotides matching TRBD1. Germline V lookup: CDR1 SEHNR, CDR2 FQNEAQ (reference sequence). The CDR3 is 15 amino acids. In nucleotides, the CDR3 is TGTTCCAGCAGCTCCCCAGGGGGGCGCGGGTCACCCCTCCACTTT. Its protein product is CSSSSPGGRGSPLHF.

This chain connects TRBV9 to TRBJ1-2, with 9 bases identical to TRBD1. CDR1 and CDR2 (germline): SGDLS, YYNGEE. Trimming removed 0 bases from V and 8 bases from J; junction bases left unmatched: 8. The CDR3 has 15 residues. The CDR3 DNA reads as TGTGCCAGCAGCGTAGGGGACAGGGACGTACGAGGCTACACCTTC. Its translation: CASSVGDRDVRGYTF.

This chain links TRBV30 with TRBJ2-1, with TRBD2 matching over 7 bases. V shed 3 bases and J 11 bases; nucleotides not matched to a gene: 10. The CDR3 is made up of 13 amino acids. Germline V gene lookup returns CDR1 GTSNPN and CDR2 SVGIG (reference sequence). In DNA, the CDR3 is TGTGCCTGGAGCCTTGGACTAGTCACTCAGCAGTTCTTC. Protein sequence: CAWSLGLVTQQFF. The full variable domain, in which reference TRBV30 and TRBJ2-1 provide the parts outside the CDR3, is SQTIHQWPATLVQPVGSPLSLECTVEGTSNPNLYWYRQAAGRGLQLLFYSVGIGQISSEVPQNLSASRPQDRQFILSSKKLLLSDSGFYLCAWSLGLVTQQFFGPGTRLTVL.

The V call is TRBV2, the J call TRBJ1-1, with D unclear. CDR3 length: 11 residues. V lost 7 bases, J lost 8 bases, and 11 bases lay in between. Germline CDR1 and CDR2: SNHLY and FYNNEI. The CDR3: CASNTGSEAFF. DNA for the CDR3: TGTGCCAGCAATACGGGTTCCGAAGCTTTCTTT.

The chain has TRBV11-2 and TRBJ2-7, with TRBD1 matching 8 bases. CDR1 is SGHAT and CDR2 is FQNNGV in the germline V gene. V shed 3 bases and J 7 bases; nucleotides not matched to a gene: 11. The CDR3 is 15 amino acids. The CDR3 nucleotides read TGTGCCAGCAGCTTCGGACAGGGACGCTCGAGGGAGCAGTACTTC. It specifies CASSFGQGRSREQYF.

The chain links TRBV6-5 to TRBJ2-3, with TRBD2 as a possible D gene (6 bases). The CDR3 covers 14 residues. Germline CDR1 and CDR2: MNHEY and SVGAGI. Trimming shortened V by 6 bases and J by 0 bases, and 10 bases separated the two germline ends. In nucleotides, the CDR3 is TGTGCCAGCAGGAGGGACTTAAGCACAGATACGCAGTATTTT. It encodes CASRRDLSTDTQYF.

The V call is TRBV19, the J call TRBJ1-1, with D hard to call. Per germline, CDR1 LNHDA and CDR2 SQIVND (reference sequence). The CDR3 is 17 amino acids. Deletions cut 3 bases from V and 1 base from J, with 18 bases between. The CDR3 nucleotides are TGTGCCAGTAGTATTATACTCCGGGGAGGTGGGAACACTGAAGCTTTCTTT. Amino acids: CASSIILRGGGNTEAFF.

The CDR3 is CAWTLVRQALLMNTEAFF. CDR3 coding DNA: TGTGCCTGGACTCTCGTACGACAGGCCCTCCTTATGAACACTGAAGCTTTCTTT. V usage is TRBV30 and J usage is TRBJ1-1, with a tentative D call TRBD1 (6 bases). Germline V CDR1 and CDR2: GTSNPN, SVGIG (reference sequence). V shed 4 bases and J shed 0 bases, with 24 bases lying between them. The CDR3 is made up of 18 amino acids.

The rearrangement links TRBV4-1 to TRBJ2-5; D unclear. In germline, CDR1 is MGHRA, CDR2 YSYEKL. This CDR3 contains 14 residues. V shed 0 bases and J shed 0 bases, with 5 bases lying between them. In DNA, the CDR3 is TGCGCCAGCAGCCAAGAGCGGTACCAAGAGACCCAGTACTTC. Translation: CASSQERYQETQYF.

The gene calls are TRBV19 and TRBJ2-1; 8 bases are shared with TRBD2. Per germline, CDR1 LNHDA and CDR2 SQIVND (reference sequence). The CDR3 runs to 15 residues. Trimming cost V 5 bases and J 12 bases; bases outside gene matches: 15. CDR3 loop: CASSLSRDSGIPQFF. In DNA, the CDR3 is TGTGCCAGTAGTCTATCCCGAGATAGCGGGATCCCGCAGTTCTTC.

This chain joins TRBV19 and TRBJ1-3, with D maybe TRBD1 (6 bases). V dropped 6 bases and J dropped 2 bases, with 17 bases sitting between them. CDR3 length: 16 residues. Germline V gene lookup returns CDR1 LNHDA and CDR2 SQIVND (reference sequence). CDR3 in DNA: TGTGCCAGTAGCCTACAGGGTAGGATAACTGGAAACACCATATATTTT. This gives the protein CASSLQGRITGNTIYF.

V gene TRBV2 combines with J gene TRBJ2-4; D might be TRBD1 (6 bases). The V end was cut by 4 bases, the J end by 4 bases, with 8 bases between. This CDR3 region has 13 residues. Germline assignment: CDR1 SNHLY and CDR2 FYNNEI. The DNA for the CDR3 is TGTGCCAGCAGTGGAGGACAGAAAAACATTCAGTACTTC. Translation: CASSGGQKNIQYF.